What follows are 30 T cell receptor beta chains derived from one specimen sequenced in a study of T cells in narcolepsy. TCRdb's copy holds only in-frame clones and misses some; the assay was immunoSEQ multiplex PCR. The sample records 23,000 or so clones, roughly 81% being singletons. The sequencing input was CD45RA- memory CD4+ T cells from PBMCs. The receptors here all came from a human donor with narcolepsy.

This clone was seen only once. The rearrangement joins TRBV28 to TRBJ1-2, with D possibly matching TRBD1 (5 bases). V dropped 5 bases and J dropped 4 bases, with 14 bases sitting between them. Germline-derived CDR1 and CDR2 are MDHEN and SYDVKM. There are 14 residues in the CDR3. CDR3 sequence (DNA): TGTGCCAGCAGTATTACAGGCCAGCCCTATGGCTACACCTTC. It yields the protein CASSITGQPYGYTF.

The rearrangement uses TRBV18 and TRBJ2-5, with D unclear. The CDR3 extends over 14 amino acids. The V end lost 2 bases, the J end lost 5 bases, and 12 bases lay between the germline ends. Germline-derived CDR1 and CDR2 are KGHSH and LQKENI. CDR3 DNA sequence: TGTGCCAGCTCACCAGGGTGGGCACGGGAGACCCAGTACTTC. Translating it yields CASSPGWARETQYF.

V and J are TRBV6-5 and TRBJ2-1; 9 nucleotides line up with TRBD1. The trim removed 7 bases at V and 2 bases at J, leaving 6 bases unmatched. The CDR3 runs 15 residues. The germline CDR1 and CDR2 sequences are MNHEY and SVGAGI. The CDR3 sequence: CASTDGTGTYNEQFF. CDR3 coding DNA: TGTGCCAGCACCGACGGGACAGGGACCTACAATGAGCAGTTCTTC.

The chain couples TRBV5-8 to TRBJ2-7; D call uncertain. Germline V gives CDR1 SGHTS, CDR2 YDEGEE. This CDR3 is 14 amino acids long. The V gene lost 9 bases and the J gene lost 0 bases, with 16 bases spanning the gap. CDR3 amino acids: CATPLEIPSYEQYF. For the CDR3, the DNA is TGTGCCACCCCCCTGGAGATTCCCTCCTACGAGCAGTACTTC.

The chain joins TRBV23-1 to TRBJ1-5, with TRBD1 matching over 9 bases. TRBV23-1 is marked as an open reading frame, function uncertain. The CDR3 extends over 14 amino acids. With V trimmed by 7 bases and J by 8 bases, 9 bases remained unmatched. As DNA, the CDR3 is TGCGCCAGCAAAGGGGACAGGGAGATGGAGCCCCAGCATTTT. Its translation is CASKGDREMEPQHF.

This chain connects TRBV11-2 to TRBJ2-5; D is uncertain. The V gene lost 2 bases and the J gene lost 4 bases, with 8 bases spanning the gap. CDR3 length: 13 amino acids. In germline, CDR1 is SGHAT, CDR2 FQNNGV. CDR3 sequence (DNA): TGTGCCAGCAGCTTACAAGGGTCAGAGACCCAGTACTTC. Translating it yields CASSLQGSETQYF.

This chain links TRBV9 with TRBJ1-1; TRBD1 might be the D (5 bases). The V gene lost 0 bases and the J gene lost 5 bases, with 17 bases spanning the gap. Germline V gene lookup returns CDR1 SGDLS and CDR2 YYNGEE. This CDR3 has 16 residues. The CDR3: CASSVALGASGTEAFF. DNA of the CDR3: TGTGCCAGCAGCGTAGCTCTCGGGGCCTCGGGAACTGAAGCTTTCTTT. The full variable domain, completed using reference TRBV9 and TRBJ1-1, is DSGVTQTPKHLITATGQRVTLRCSPRSGDLSVYWYQQSLDQGLQFLIQYYNGEERAKGNILERFSAQQFPDLHSELNLSSLELGDSALYFCASSVALGASGTEAFFGQGTRLTVV.

The rearrangement uses TRBV7-8 and TRBJ2-3; tentative D call: TRBD2 (6 bases). Trimming took 1 base from V and 8 from J, leaving 16 bases between them. Germline V gene sequence: CDR1 SGHVS, CDR2 FQNEAQ. The CDR3 spans 15 residues. The CDR3 is CASSLVGTGAGTQYF. DNA of the CDR3: TGTGCCAGCAGCTTAGTAGGGACGGGAGCCGGTACGCAGTATTTT.

The rearrangement joins TRBV5-1 to TRBJ1-4; no firm D call. The V gene's germline CDR1 is SGHRS and CDR2 YFSETQ. Trimming took off 1 base at V and 3 bases at J, with 13 bases between the two ends. The CDR3 covers 16 residues. CDR3 residues: CASSLNPAASNEKLFF. DNA for the CDR3: TGCGCCAGCAGCTTGAACCCGGCGGCTTCTAATGAAAAACTGTTTTTT.

The chain combines TRBV6-5 with TRBJ2-5; a possible D gene is TRBD2 (6 bases). CDR3 length: 12 residues. The ends were cut back, 9 bases at V and 5 bases at J, with 13 bases in the middle. Per the germline V gene, CDR1 is MNHEY and CDR2 is SVGAGI. The CDR3 DNA follows: TGTGCCAGTATTGGGAGGTCGGAGACCCAGTACTTC. Translating gives CASIGRSETQYF.

The CDR3 spells CASSRDSDSPLHF. The CDR3 DNA reads as TGTGCCAGCAGTCGCGACAGCGACTCACCCCTCCACTTT. This sequence joins TRBV6-5 and TRBJ1-6; the D gene is possibly TRBD1 (5 bases). The V gene lost 5 bases and the J gene lost 10 bases, with 12 bases spanning the gap. Per germline, CDR1 MNHEY and CDR2 SVGAGI. This CDR3 has 13 amino acids.

The chain carries TRBV27 and TRBJ2-1; TRBD2 might be the D (5 bases). Trimming stripped 4 bases from V and 0 bases from J, with 19 bases between. The germline V gene encodes CDR1 MNHEY and CDR2 SMNVEV (reference sequence). This CDR3 spans 18 amino acids. As DNA, the CDR3 is TGTGCCAGCAGTTCCCCTATCGTTAGCGCGAGCTCCTACAATGAGCAGTTCTTC. It codes for CASSSPIVSASSYNEQFF.

Comment on this clone: The same CDR3 can be traced to other DNA sequences in this sample. V gene TRBV6-1 combines with J gene TRBJ1-5, with 8 bases identical to TRBD1. The germline CDR1 and CDR2 sequences are MNHNS and SASEGT. The CDR3 contains 15 residues. Trimming at V came to 1 base and at J to 6 bases, leaving 5 bases not matched to a gene. The CDR3 DNA reads as TGTGCCAGCAGTGAAGGACCGGGACAGGTTCAGCCCCAGCATTTT. Amino acid sequence: CASSEGPGQVQPQHF.

The V and J genes are TRBV11-2 and TRBJ2-1, with D perhaps assigned TRBD1 or TRBD2 (5 bases each). Germline V gene sequence: CDR1 SGHAT, CDR2 FQNNGV. The V and J ends lost 0 bases and 4 bases respectively, with 16 bases between them. The CDR3 has 17 amino acids. The CDR3 loop reads CASSLDYYSGQYNEQFF. DNA for the CDR3: TGTGCCAGCAGCTTAGATTACTACTCGGGGCAGTACAATGAGCAGTTCTTC. Full variable domain (outside the CDR3, taken from reference TRBV11-2 and TRBJ2-1): EAGVAQSPRYKIIEKRQSVAFWCNPISGHATLYWYQQILGQGPKLLIQFQNNGVVDDSQLPKDRFSAERLKGVDSTLKIQPAKLEDSAVYLCASSLDYYSGQYNEQFFGPGTRLTVL.

The chain carries TRBV18 and TRBJ1-5; a possible D gene is TRBD1 (5 bases). Trimming removed 2 bases at V and 4 bases at J, with 9 bases between. From germline, CDR1 is KGHSH and CDR2 LQKENI. This CDR3 comprises 14 residues. CDR3 loop: CASSPAGRNQPQHF. CDR3 DNA: TGTGCCAGCTCACCAGCGGGACGAAATCAGCCCCAGCATTTT.

This clone was seen a single time. A junction boundary mismatches the germline segment, possibly from a read error. This chain connects TRBV7-2 to TRBJ2-7; D is possibly TRBD2 (6 bases). Germline V CDR1 and CDR2: SGHTA, FQGNSA. This CDR3 is 16 amino acids long. The CDR3 spells CASSLGMAPGEYERYF. In DNA, the CDR3 is TGTGCCAGCAGCTTAGGTATGGCACCGGGAGAGTACGAGCGGTACTTC.

The chain links TRBV7-6 to TRBJ2-7; D gene ambiguous. The CDR3 loop spans 15 amino acids. The V end was cut by 5 bases, the J end by 2 bases, with 16 bases between. Germline V gene lookup returns CDR1 SGHVS and CDR2 FNYEAQ. CDR3: CASSLLPQDTYEQYF. The CDR3 DNA follows: TGTGCCAGCAGCCTACTGCCCCAGGATACCTACGAGCAGTACTTC.

With respect to this clone: Other DNA sequences from this sample encode an identical CDR3 as well. This chain joins TRBV29-1 and TRBJ2-3; 7 positions agree with TRBD2. CDR1 and CDR2 from the germline V gene are SQVTM and ANQGSEA. The CDR3 extends over 15 amino acids. V dropped 2 bases and J dropped 6; count of bases not matched to a gene: 11. CDR3 residues: CSVERLAEPRDTQYF. The CDR3 DNA is TGCAGCGTTGAACGGCTAGCGGAGCCGAGGGATACGCAGTATTTT.

V usage is TRBV28 and J usage is TRBJ2-7; D might be TRBD1 (5 bases). The length of the CDR3 is 13 residues. CDR1 is MDHEN, CDR2 SYDVKM, per germline. V was shortened by 4 bases and J by 6 bases, with 13 bases between the two germline ends. The CDR3 DNA is TGTGCCAGCAGTTCCTCAGTGGGGCCCGAGCAGTACTTC. Translating gives CASSSSVGPEQYF.

This clone came up a few times. The genes are TRBV10-2 and TRBJ2-1; 12 bases align to TRBD2. Trimming removed 6 bases from V and 7 bases from J; junction bases left unmatched: 13. Germline V gene lookup returns CDR1 WSHSY and CDR2 SAAADI. The CDR3 totals 17 residues. CDR3 sequence reads: CASRVTSGRFSGNEQFF. The CDR3 DNA is TGCGCCAGCAGAGTGACTAGCGGGAGATTCAGCGGTAATGAGCAGTTCTTC.

The J gene is TRBJ2-6, the V gene TRBV4-2; no clear D gene. The germline CDR1 and CDR2 sequences are LGHNA and YNFKEQ. Deletions cut 0 bases from V and 0 bases from J, with 6 bases between. This CDR3 region has 16 residues. The DNA of the CDR3 is TGTGCCAGCAGCCAAGATGCCCCCTCTGGGGCCAACGTCCTGACTTTC. This sequence encodes CASSQDAPSGANVLTF.

The chain is built from TRBV10-1 and TRBJ1-1; a possible D gene is TRBD1 (6 bases). V was shortened by 3 bases and J by 6 bases, with 14 bases between the two germline ends. The CDR3 length is 14 residues. Germline CDR1 WNHNN, CDR2 SYGVQD (reference sequence). The CDR3 coding sequence is TGCGCCAGCAGTGAATCGGGCCGGGGGCCTGAAGCTTTCTTT. Protein: CASSESGRGPEAFF.

This clone showed up just once. This chain uses TRBV19 with TRBJ1-2; perhaps TRBD1 as D (6 bases). The CDR3 is made up of 14 amino acids. Germline V gene data show CDR1 as LNHDA and CDR2 as SQIVND (reference sequence). V lost 5 bases to trimming and J lost 5 bases, with 15 bases between them. The DNA for the CDR3 is TGTGCCAGTAGTTCCTTGACAGGCCGTTATGGCTACACCTTC. Its translation: CASSSLTGRYGYTF.

The chain has TRBV10-2 and TRBJ2-3; D perhaps matches TRBD1 (6 bases). Trimming pared 7 bases from V and 4 bases from J, leaving 15 bases between. The CDR3 has 14 residues. CDR1 is WSHSY and CDR2 is SAAADI in the germline V gene. The CDR3 spells CASTLEGVADTQYF. The DNA of the CDR3 is TGCGCCAGCACTCTAGAGGGGGTGGCAGATACGCAGTATTTT.

The chain has TRBV2 and TRBJ1-5; D may be TRBD1 (6 bases). Germline V CDR1 and CDR2: SNHLY, FYNNEI. V was cut by 3 bases and J by 4 bases, with 19 bases left in between. This CDR3 spans 17 amino acids. This CDR3 is CASSEHGGTLPNQPQHF. CDR3 sequence (DNA): TGTGCCAGCAGTGAGCACGGGGGGACACTACCGAATCAGCCCCAGCATTTT.

V is TRBV28 and J is TRBJ1-2; a possible D gene is TRBD1 (6 bases). Trimming removed 7 bases at V and 4 bases at J, with 13 bases between. Germline V CDR1 and CDR2: MDHEN, SYDVKM. The CDR3 is 13 amino acids. For the CDR3, the DNA is TGTGCCAGCACCGAACAGGGAACCTATGGCTACACCTTC. It is translated as CASTEQGTYGYTF.

The chain couples TRBV6-6 to TRBJ1-4; D possibly corresponds to TRBD1 (6 bases). CDR3 size: 14 residues. Germline V gives CDR1 MNHNY, CDR2 SVGAGI (reference sequence). V was clipped by 6 bases and J by 3 bases, with 11 bases between them. The CDR3: CASRPTGPNEKLFF. DNA for the CDR3: TGTGCCAGCAGACCGACAGGCCCTAATGAAAAACTGTTTTTT.

The chain combines TRBV7-8 with TRBJ1-5, with 7 bases matching TRBD1. CDR1 and CDR2 (germline): SGHVS, FQNEAQ. CDR3 length: 21 residues. V lost 5 bases and J lost 0; bases outside the gene matches: 22. The CDR3 DNA reads as TGTGCCAGCAGCACACCTAGGGATCGGCAGGGGGGTACCTATAGCAATCAGCCCCAGCATTTT. It specifies CASSTPRDRQGGTYSNQPQHF.

The gene calls are TRBV19 and TRBJ2-6; D may be TRBD2 (5 bases). The CDR3 has 17 amino acids. V lost 3 bases and J lost 0, with 12 bases in between. The germline V gene has CDR1 LNHDA and CDR2 SQIVND (reference sequence). The CDR3: CASSIWTGNSGANVLTF. In nucleotides, the CDR3 is TGTGCCAGTAGTATCTGGACGGGAAACTCTGGGGCCAACGTCCTGACTTTC.

The chain combines TRBV25-1 with TRBJ2-2, with 7 bases identical to TRBD2. CDR3 length equals 15 residues. Losses at the gene ends were 3 bases for V and 5 bases for J; bases not matched to a gene: 6. Germline CDR1 reads MGHDK; CDR2 reads SYGVNS. CDR3 bases: TGTGCCAGCAGTGAGGGAGGGCCACGGACCGGGGAGCTGTTTTTT. Its protein is CASSEGGPRTGELFF.